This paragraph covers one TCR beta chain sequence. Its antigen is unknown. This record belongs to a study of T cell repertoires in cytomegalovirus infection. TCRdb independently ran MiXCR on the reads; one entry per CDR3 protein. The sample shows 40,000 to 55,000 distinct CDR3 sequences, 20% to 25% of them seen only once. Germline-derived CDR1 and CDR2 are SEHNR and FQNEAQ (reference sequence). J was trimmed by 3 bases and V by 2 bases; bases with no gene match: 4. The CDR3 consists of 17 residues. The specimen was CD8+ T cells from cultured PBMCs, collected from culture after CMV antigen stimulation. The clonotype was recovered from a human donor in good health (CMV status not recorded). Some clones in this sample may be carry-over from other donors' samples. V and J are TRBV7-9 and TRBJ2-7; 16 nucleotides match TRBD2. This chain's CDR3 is CASSLKGLAGGDYEQYF. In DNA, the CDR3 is TGTGCCAGCAGCTTAAAGGGACTAGCGGGAGGGGACTACGAGCAGTACTTC.